One sample yielded the 29 T cell receptor beta chains listed below, sequenced in a study of neoadjuvant anti-PD-1 for oral cavity cancer. Measured with immunoSEQ multiplex PCR; TCRdb has only the in-frame clones, and not every one. Of 37,000 or so clones in the sample, about 36% were seen once. This sample's time point: after neoadjuvant nivolumab, at surgical resection. Sequences were derived from tumor tissue, sampled after nivolumab (anti-PD-1) treatment. The receptors were sampled from a person aged 40 to 85 with oral cavity squamous cell carcinoma.

About this clone: Other DNA sequences of this sample code for an identical CDR3. This CDR3 reads CSVKTGGNTEAFF. As DNA, the CDR3 is TGCAGCGTCAAGACAGGGGGTAACACTGAAGCTTTCTTT. The V and J genes are TRBV29-1 and TRBJ1-1; 9 positions match TRBD1. J was trimmed by 2 bases and V by 6 bases; bases with no gene match: 4. This CDR3 is built from 13 residues. CDR1 is SQVTM, CDR2 ANQGSEA, per germline.

This clone was recorded a few times. This chain joins TRBV7-9 and TRBJ1-4; D gene uncertain. Germline V gene sequence: CDR1 SEHNR, CDR2 FQNEAQ (reference sequence). V was cut by 5 bases and J by 2 bases, with 9 bases left in between. The CDR3 runs 14 residues. The CDR3 nucleotides read TGTGCCAGCAGCCCAGGATATACTAATGAAAAACTGTTTTTT. Translating gives CASSPGYTNEKLFF. Based on the CDR3 plus reference TRBV7-9 and TRBJ1-4, the full variable domain is DTGVSQNPRHKITKRGQNVTFRCDPISEHNRLYWYRQTLGQGPEFLTYFQNEAQLEKSRLLSDRFSAERPKGSFSTLEIQRTEQGDSAMYLCASSPGYTNEKLFFGSGTQLSVL.

This clone came up many times. As DNA, the CDR3 is TGTGCCAGCAGCGTATGGGGCTCTGGGGCCAACGTCCTGACTTTC. This encodes CASSVWGSGANVLTF. The chain uses TRBV9 and TRBJ2-6; D uncertain. The CDR3 contains 15 residues. CDR1 and CDR2 (germline): SGDLS, YYNGEE. Trimming took 1 base from V and 0 from J, leaving 5 bases between them.

The chain couples TRBV7-9 to TRBJ2-3, with 8 bases fitting TRBD2. The V and J ends lost 1 base and 2 bases, in that order; junction bases with no gene match: 8. The CDR3 has 17 residues. Germline CDR1 reads SEHNR; CDR2 reads FQNEAQ (reference sequence). The CDR3 nucleotides read TGTGCCAGCAGCTTAGACCAGCGGGAGAGGTACACAGATACGCAGTATTTT. Its translation is CASSLDQRERYTDTQYF.

This clone was counted a few times. The V call is TRBV6-1, the J call TRBJ2-1, with 10 bases that match TRBD2. CDR1 is MNHNS and CDR2 is SASEGT in the germline V gene. The V and J ends lost 4 bases and 10 bases, in that order; junction bases with no gene match: 13. This CDR3 has 16 amino acids. The CDR3 sequence: CASSAPGLASVREQFF. CDR3 nucleotides: TGTGCCAGCAGTGCGCCGGGACTAGCGTCGGTTAGAGAGCAGTTCTTC.

This rearrangement joins TRBV2 to TRBJ2-1, with D perhaps matching TRBD1 (5 bases). The CDR3 consists of 15 residues. The V gene's germline CDR1 is SNHLY and CDR2 FYNNEI. With 6 bases removed from V and 4 bases from J, the gap between germline ends came to 16 bases. The CDR3 loop is CASRGPGPKYNEQFF. The CDR3 DNA sequence: TGTGCCAGCAGGGGGCCGGGTCCTAAATACAATGAGCAGTTCTTC.

This sequence joins TRBV15 and TRBJ1-2; D perhaps matches TRBD1 (6 bases). CDR1 and CDR2 (germline): LNHNV, YYDKDF (reference sequence). V was cut by 0 bases and J by 8 bases, with 13 bases left in between. This CDR3 is 14 amino acids long. CDR3 nucleotide sequence: TGTGCCACCAGCAGAGATCGGGGGGCGGAAGGCTACACCTTC. Its protein product is CATSRDRGAEGYTF.

The chain recombines TRBV5-4 with TRBJ1-4; D is undetermined. Looked up from germline, CDR1 is SGHNT and CDR2 is YYREEE (reference sequence). Trimming cost V 3 bases and J 4 bases, with 16 bases left between them. This CDR3 contains 16 residues. The CDR3 region has the DNA TGTGCCAGCAGCTCCCATCAAGTCGGGAATAATGAAAAACTGTTTTTT. It specifies CASSSHQVGNNEKLFF.

This clone has at least ten counts. This chain joins TRBV30 and TRBJ1-1; 7 nucleotides agree with TRBD1. Looked up from germline, CDR1 is GTSNPN and CDR2 is SVGIG (reference sequence). V gave up 4 bases and J gave up 3 bases; unmatched junction bases: 8. This CDR3 has 14 amino acids. In DNA form, the CDR3 reads TGTGCCTGGACCACACTCAGGGGGTACACTGAAGCTTTCTTT. Translated, it gives CAWTTLRGYTEAFF.

This clone was detected only a few times. The chain is built from TRBV9 and TRBJ1-2; 9 bases map to TRBD1. Germline V gives CDR1 SGDLS, CDR2 YYNGEE. This CDR3 contains 14 residues. The V segment lost 1 base and the J segment 8 bases; nucleotides outside the gene matches: 6. This CDR3 is CASSVNTGGGGYTF. The CDR3 bases are TGTGCCAGCAGCGTAAATACAGGGGGCGGAGGCTACACCTTC.

The V and J genes are TRBV4-2 and TRBJ2-1; D is perhaps TRBD1 or TRBD2 (5 bases each). The V end was cut by 0 bases, the J end by 0 bases, with 18 bases between. Germline V gene data show CDR1 as LGHNA and CDR2 as YNFKEQ. This CDR3 has 19 amino acids. CDR3 bases: TGTGCCAGCAGCCAAGATTCGGGACCATTTTTCAGCTCCTACAATGAGCAGTTCTTC. Amino acid sequence: CASSQDSGPFFSSYNEQFF.

This clone was seen at least ten times. The rearrangement joins TRBV7-9 to TRBJ2-5; 9 bases are shared with TRBD2. Germline values: CDR1 SEHNR, CDR2 FQNEAQ (reference sequence). V shed 5 bases and J 4 bases; nucleotides not matched to a gene: 8. The CDR3 runs to 15 residues. CDR3 sequence (DNA): TGTGCCAGCAGCGCGAGCGGGAGGTTCGGAGAGACCCAGTACTTC. The encoded protein is CASSASGRFGETQYF.

This chain connects TRBV10-3 to TRBJ2-1; D is possibly TRBD1 (5 bases). This CDR3 region has 14 residues. Trimming took 4 bases from V and 5 from J, leaving 12 bases between them. Looked up from germline, CDR1 is ENHRY and CDR2 is SYGVKD. DNA for the CDR3: TGTGCCATCAGTGGGGGCATTGGAGACAATGAGCAGTTCTTC. Translating gives CAISGGIGDNEQFF.

This clone was counted once. The gene calls are TRBV4-1 and TRBJ2-7; D gene uncertain. V shed 3 bases and J shed 2 bases, with 11 bases lying between them. The CDR3 contains 14 residues. CDR1 and CDR2 (germline): MGHRA, YSYEKL. The CDR3 region is CASSHVTATYEQYF. CDR3 nucleotide sequence: TGCGCCAGCAGCCATGTTACCGCCACCTACGAGCAGTACTTC.

The table lists this clone with a few counts. The chain is built from TRBV30 and TRBJ2-3; 10 nucleotides align to TRBD1. V was clipped by 8 bases and J by 5 bases; unmatched bases: 16. The CDR3 consists of 16 residues. Germline loops: CDR1 GTSNPN, CDR2 SVGIG (reference sequence). CDR3 amino acids: CAGDRGGFILKDTQYF. The CDR3 DNA follows: TGTGCCGGGGACAGGGGAGGCTTTATTCTAAAAGATACGCAGTATTTT.

This rearrangement joins TRBV7-9 to TRBJ1-5, with 10 bases lining up with TRBD1. From germline, CDR1 is SEHNR and CDR2 FQNEAQ (reference sequence). The CDR3 covers 17 residues. V lost 1 base to trimming and J lost 4 bases; unmatched junction nucleotides: 7. DNA of the CDR3: TGTGCCAGCAGCTTAGGCGGGACAGGGGCGCCAAATCAGCCCCAGCATTTT. Translating it yields CASSLGGTGAPNQPQHF.

V and J are TRBV18 and TRBJ1-2, with D uncertain. The length of the CDR3 is 13 residues. V lost 4 bases and J lost 6, with 12 bases in between. Germline assignment: CDR1 KGHSH and CDR2 LQKENI. The DNA for the CDR3 is TGTGCCAGCTCACTCGGCGCGCCGAATGGCTACACCTTC. Translating gives CASSLGAPNGYTF.

The table lists this clone with a few counts. The chain carries TRBV11-3 and TRBJ2-2; tentatively, D is TRBD1 (5 bases). CDR1 and CDR2 (germline): SGHNT, YENEEA. V was trimmed by 4 bases and J by 6 bases, leaving 9 bases between them. This CDR3 is built from 13 residues. The CDR3 region has the DNA TGTGCCAGCAGCTCCAGGGATCCCGGGGAGCTGTTTTTT. Amino acid sequence: CASSSRDPGELFF.

The chain joins TRBV2 to TRBJ1-1, with D tentatively TRBD1 (5 bases). Trimming left V 6 bases short and J 3 bases short, with 11 bases between. The germline CDR1 and CDR2 sequences are SNHLY and FYNNEI. This CDR3 spans 13 amino acids. DNA of the CDR3: TGTGCCAGCAGAAGAGCCAGGGACACTGAAGCTTTCTTT. Translating gives CASRRARDTEAFF.

The genes are TRBV19 and TRBJ2-3, with D possibly being TRBD2 (5 bases). This CDR3 is 13 amino acids long. CDR1 and CDR2 (germline): LNHDA, SQIVND (reference sequence). With 5 bases removed from V and 4 bases from J, the gap between germline ends came to 10 bases. This chain's CDR3 is CASSPPGSDTQYF. The CDR3 DNA sequence: TGTGCCAGTAGTCCCCCGGGGTCAGATACGCAGTATTTT.

This chain links TRBV5-4 with TRBJ2-5; 7 nucleotides agree with TRBD1. J was trimmed by 1 base and V by 2 bases; bases with no gene match: 2. CDR3 length: 14 amino acids. The germline V gene has CDR1 SGHNT and CDR2 YYREEE (reference sequence). The CDR3 DNA reads TGTGCCAGCAGCTTACAGGGGTCCCAAGAGACCCAGTACTTC. This translates into CASSLQGSQETQYF.

The genes are TRBV6-5 and TRBJ2-6; D uncertain. This CDR3 is built from 15 residues. V was pared by 6 bases and J by 1 base, with 10 bases between. Germline V gives CDR1 MNHEY, CDR2 SVGAGI. CDR3 sequence reads: CASRTEISGANVLTF. CDR3 nucleotide sequence: TGTGCCAGCAGGACCGAGATATCTGGGGCCAACGTCCTGACTTTC.

This clone was recorded only once. The genes are TRBV5-1 and TRBJ2-1; the D is unclear. CDR3 length: 13 residues. The V gene's germline CDR1 is SGHRS and CDR2 YFSETQ. The V end lost 2 bases, the J end lost 7 bases, and 10 bases lay between the germline ends. CDR3 coding DNA: TGCGCCAGCAGCTTCCAGTTATCTAATGAGCAGTTCTTC. Translated: CASSFQLSNEQFF.

In this sample, this clone turned up a few times. The chain employs TRBV18 and TRBJ1-1; 7 bases match TRBD1. This CDR3 has 14 amino acids. Germline loops: CDR1 KGHSH, CDR2 LQKENI. The V segment lost 3 bases and the J segment 2 bases; nucleotides outside the gene matches: 3. For the CDR3, the DNA is TGTGCCAGCTCACCCCGGGACAGAAACACTGAAGCTTTCTTT. It codes for CASSPRDRNTEAFF. Together with reference TRBV18 and TRBJ1-1, the CDR3 gives the full variable domain: NAGVMQNPRHLVRRRGQEARLRCSPMKGHSHVYWYRQLPEEGLKFMVYLQKENIIDESGMPKERFSAEFPKEGPSILRIQQVVRGDSAAYFCASSPRDRNTEAFFGQGTRLTVV.

This clone was found a few times. V gene TRBV30 combines with J gene TRBJ1-2; D is unresolved. V was shortened by 8 bases and J by 0 bases, with 10 bases between the two germline ends. Germline V CDR1 and CDR2: GTSNPN, SVGIG (reference sequence). CDR3 length: 12 amino acids. The CDR3 reads CAVGSANYGYTF. CDR3 nucleotides: TGTGCCGTGGGATCAGCTAACTATGGCTACACCTTC. The whole variable domain, remainder taken from reference TRBV30 and TRBJ1-2, is SQTIHQWPATLVQPVGSPLSLECTVEGTSNPNLYWYRQAAGRGLQLLFYSVGIGQISSEVPQNLSASRPQDRQFILSSKKLLLSDSGFYLCAVGSANYGYTFGSGTRLTVV.

The V call is TRBV6-1, the J call TRBJ2-7, with 7 bases that match TRBD2. Trimming took 10 bases from V and 0 from J; bases not matched to a gene: 6. Germline V gene lookup returns CDR1 MNHNS and CDR2 SASEGT. CDR3 length: 13 amino acids. DNA of the CDR3: TGTGCCACCCAAGCGGGAACCTCCTACGAGCAGTACTTC. Residues: CATQAGTSYEQYF.

This sequence joins TRBV7-3 and TRBJ2-5; the D gene is possibly TRBD2 (5 bases). CDR1 and CDR2 from the germline V gene are SGHTA and FQGTGA. V was trimmed by 3 bases and J by 6 bases, leaving 14 bases between them. CDR3 length: 14 amino acids. The CDR3 reads CASSLASIGKTQYF. In nucleotides, the CDR3 is TGTGCCAGCAGCTTGGCTAGTATCGGGAAGACCCAGTACTTC.

In its sample, this clone was seen a few times. This sequence joins TRBV6-5 and TRBJ2-1; possible D gene TRBD1, 6 bases. Germline V gene data show CDR1 as MNHEY and CDR2 as SVGAGI. Trimming cost V 8 bases and J 4 bases, with 18 bases left between them. The CDR3 runs 15 residues. The DNA for the CDR3 is TGTGCCAGCCACCGCGCCGGGACACTTTACAATGAGCAGTTCTTC. Translation: CASHRAGTLYNEQFF.

This clone has a handful of counts. CDR3 in DNA: TGCGCCAGCAGCCAAGAAGAAGGGGCAGCAACTAATGAAAAACTGTTTTTT. The encoded protein is CASSQEEGAATNEKLFF. The rearrangement joins TRBV4-1 to TRBJ1-4, with a tentative D call TRBD1 (5 bases). CDR1 and CDR2 (germline): MGHRA, YSYEKL. The ends were cut back, 0 bases at V and 0 bases at J, with 11 bases in the middle. The CDR3 covers 17 residues.